Listed here are 11 T cell receptor beta chains from one sample, sequenced in a study of breast tumors, draining lymph nodes, adjacent tissues. One entry per CDR3 protein, called by TCRdb with MiXCR from the multiplex PCR reads. The table shows fewer than 15,000 distinct CDR3 sequences, with 45% to 70% occurring only once. Sequenced sample: tumor-adjacent breast tissue. The receptors originated from a female donor with breast cancer. Some clones in this sample may be carry-over from other donors' samples.

Comments on this clonotype: A read error may produce the germline difference seen at one junction end. V gene TRBV6-5 combines with J gene TRBJ1-5; D unclear. Looked up from germline, CDR1 is MNHEY and CDR2 is SVGAGI. This CDR3 has 18 residues. The CDR3 protein is CASTLLIGPEYSNQPQRF. In DNA form, the CDR3 reads TGTGCCAGTACCTTACTCATTGGACCAGAGTATAGCAATCAGCCCCAGCGTTTT.

The gene calls are TRBV7-2 and TRBJ2-7; 15 bases fit TRBD2. CDR1 is SGHTA, CDR2 FQGNSA, per germline. Germline trimming cut 4 bases from V and 5 bases from J; bases unmatched to any gene: 15. The CDR3 is 19 residues long. CDR3 DNA sequence: TGTGCCAGCAGCTCGAGGGGGACTAGCGGGGGGACCCCGAGGCACGAGCAGTACTTC. The encoded protein is CASSSRGTSGGTPRHEQYF.

The genes are TRBV4-2 and TRBJ1-6; TRBD1 matches 8 bases. After removal of 0 bases from V and 10 bases from J, the junction contained 8 bases not matched to a gene. The CDR3 has 16 residues. Germline V gene lookup returns CDR1 LGHNA and CDR2 YNFKEQ. CDR3 nucleotides: TGTGCCAGCAGCCAAGAAGGGACAGGACCCAACTCACCCCTCCACTTT. Protein: CASSQEGTGPNSPLHF.

On this clonotype: Germline is not matched at one junction end, which may reflect a read error. The V gene is TRBV19, the J gene TRBJ1-2; possibly TRBD1 for D (5 bases). Germline CDR1 reads LNHDA; CDR2 reads SQIVND (reference sequence). The CDR3 loop spans 12 amino acids. As DNA, the CDR3 is TGTGCCAGTAGTGTGGGGGTTCATGGCTACCAGTTC. Translation: CASSVGVHGYQF.

This clonotype qualifies as medium-sized (0.01 to 0.1%). The rearrangement joins TRBV24-1 to TRBJ1-5; 7 bases align to TRBD1. The ends lost 4 bases at V and 4 bases at J; junction bases unmatched: 6. The CDR3 is made up of 15 amino acids. Germline loops: CDR1 KGHDR, CDR2 SFDVKD. The CDR3 region has the DNA TGTGCCACCAGTGACCCAGGGGGAGCAAATCAGCCCCAGCATTTT. It translates to CATSDPGGANQPQHF.

The chain has TRBV6-2 or TRBV6-3 and TRBJ2-7, with 12 bases matching TRBD2. Germline V CDR1 and CDR2: MNHEY, SVGEGT. The CDR3 length is 14 residues. V shed 6 bases, J shed 6 bases, and the junction held 6 bases outside the gene matches. DNA of the CDR3: TGTGCCAGCAGACCATGGACTAGCGGGACCGAGCAGTACTTC. Translation gives CASRPWTSGTEQYF.

This chain uses TRBV15 with TRBJ1-2, with D possibly being TRBD1 (6 bases). CDR3 length equals 14 residues. Germline V gene data show CDR1 as LNHNV and CDR2 as YYDKDF (reference sequence). Trimming stripped 0 bases from V and 7 bases from J, with 12 bases between. The CDR3 spells CATSRDRGRSGYTF. The CDR3 region has the DNA TGTGCCACCAGCAGAGACAGGGGCCGGTCTGGCTACACCTTC.

In the case of this clonotype: The junction shows a germline mismatch at one end, possibly a read error. This chain joins TRBV4-1 and TRBJ2-3, with D possibly called TRBD1 or TRBD2 (6 bases each). Germline assignment: CDR1 MGHRA and CDR2 YSYEKL. This CDR3 spans 15 amino acids. CDR3 DNA sequence: TGTGCCAGCAGACTCACCGGGGGCAGTACAGATACGCAGTACTTT. It codes for CASRLTGGSTDTQYF.

This clonotype was seen repeatedly, ten times or more. The V gene is TRBV25-1, the J gene TRBJ1-4; the D gene is possibly TRBD1 (5 bases). The CDR3 runs to 15 residues. V was cut by 2 bases and J by 6 bases, with 13 bases left in between. The germline gives CDR1 MGHDK, CDR2 SYGVNS. The CDR3 DNA sequence: TGTGCCAGCAGTGAAACTGGGGCAAGGGATGAAAAACTGTTTTTT. It specifies CASSETGARDEKLFF.

This clonotype is labeled as medium-sized. The V gene is TRBV7-6, the J gene TRBJ2-3, with 9 bases aligning to TRBD2. V lost 1 base, J lost 3 bases, and 5 bases stayed unmatched. This CDR3 has 16 amino acids. CDR1 SGHVS and CDR2 FNYEAQ come from the germline V gene. The CDR3 DNA reads as TGTGCCAGCAGCTTAGGGCTAGCGGGGTCGACAGATACGCAGTATTTT. Its protein is CASSLGLAGSTDTQYF. Combining the CDR3 with reference TRBV7-6 and TRBJ2-3 gives the whole variable domain GAGVSQSPRYKVTKRGQDVALRCDPISGHVSLYWYRQALGQGPEFLTYFNYEAQQDKSGLPNDRFSAERPEGSISTLTIQRTEQRDSAMYRCASSLGLAGSTDTQYFGPGTRLTVL.

By its share, this clonotype is medium-sized. The chain is built from TRBV19 and TRBJ1-2; 10 bases map to TRBD1. CDR1 and CDR2 from the germline V gene are LNHDA and SQIVND (reference sequence). The CDR3 extends over 15 amino acids. The trim removed 7 bases at V and 4 bases at J, leaving 9 bases unmatched. The CDR3 DNA is TGTGCCAGTAATAAGGGGACAGGGGACCTCTATGGCTACACCTTC. Encoded protein: CASNKGTGDLYGYTF.